This entry concerns a single T cell receptor beta chain. The CDR3 consists of 15 residues. CDR1 and CDR2 (germline): LNHNV, YYDKDF (reference sequence). V was clipped by 3 bases and J by 6 bases; unmatched bases: 4. Original processing methods: Estimated nucleated cell counts came from reference gene primer amplification. The assay was immunoSEQ multiplex PCR, and TCRdb's table has in-frame clones only and misses some. V and J calls and clone size are given by that table; D and trimming were obtained from the DNA. The sample holds under 300,000 clones, over 65% seen once. The record originates from a study of blood T cell repertoires in COVID-19. Across the whole study: Italy, Spain and the United States were the sources of the convalescent and acute COVID-19 samples. T cells, B-cell-depleted T cells, or PBMCs supplied cDNA or gDNA.

Specimen: peripheral blood. The source is a woman aged 80 or older with acute or convalescent COVID-19. The rearrangement uses TRBV15 and TRBJ1-5; 11 bases are a match to TRBD1. The CDR3 sequence is CATSRGGTGGQPQHF. CDR3 nucleotide sequence: TGTGCCACCAGCAGGGGAGGGACAGGGGGTCAGCCCCAGCATTTT. The whole variable domain, filled in from reference TRBV15 and TRBJ1-5, reads DAMVIQNPRYQVTQFGKPVTLSCSQTLNHNVMYWYQQKSSQAPKLLFHYYDKDFNNEADTPDNFQSRRPNTSFCFLDIRSPGLGDTAMYLCATSRGGTGGQPQHFGDGTRLSIL.